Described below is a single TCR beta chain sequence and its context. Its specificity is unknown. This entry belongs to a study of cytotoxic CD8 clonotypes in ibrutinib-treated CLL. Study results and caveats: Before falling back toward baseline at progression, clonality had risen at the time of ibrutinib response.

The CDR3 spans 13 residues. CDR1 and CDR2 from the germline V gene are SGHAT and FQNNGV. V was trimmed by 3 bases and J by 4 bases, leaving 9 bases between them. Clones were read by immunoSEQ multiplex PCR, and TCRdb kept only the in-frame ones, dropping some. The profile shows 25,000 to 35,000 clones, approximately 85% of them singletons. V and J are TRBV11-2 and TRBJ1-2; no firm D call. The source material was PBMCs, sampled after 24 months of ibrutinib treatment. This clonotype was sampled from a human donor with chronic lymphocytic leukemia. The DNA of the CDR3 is TGTGCCAGCAGCTTGGGCACTCCCTATGGCTACACCTTC. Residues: CASSLGTPYGYTF.